This T cell receptor (beta chain) was profiled in a study of blood T cell repertoires in COVID-19. On the study more broadly: From T cells, B-cell-depleted T cells, or PBMCs came the material, which was cDNA or gDNA.

The CDR3 is 16 residues long. In the authors' workflow: Cell counts per sample came from amplifying reference gene primers. This table comes from immunoSEQ multiplex PCR, and its TCRdb copy is limited to in-frame clones, with some not included. The DNA was the basis for D and trimming; V, J and clone size are from that table. The data hold around 300,000 clones, with 80% to 90% observed a single time. The rearrangement uses TRBV21-1 and TRBJ1-3. TRBV21-1 is flagged as a pseudogene. The TCR originated in a woman in her thirties with active or convalescent COVID-19. Sequences were obtained from peripheral blood. For the CDR3, the DNA is TGTGCCAGCAGCAGACTTTTGGGTTTGGGTGGAAACACCATATATTTT. Amino acid sequence: CASSRLLGLGGNTIYF.